Listed below are T cell receptor beta chains from one sample, sequenced in a study of T cells in Graves' hyperthyroidism and ophthalmopathy. TCRdb re-called the multiplex PCR reads with MiXCR, one entry per CDR3 protein. The sample holds around 300,000 distinct CDR3 sequences, around 15% seen once. The specimen sequenced was blood. The receptors shown here come from a woman between 40 and 55 years old with Graves' hyperthyroidism. Each CDR3 is given without its conserved first and last residue. Fields, in order: J gene, CDR3 length, clone size, V gene, CDR3 protein. Some rows have no size entry. The others give once, few or many, or a class for an expanded clone.

>TRBJ2-2|11|many|TRBV12-5
ASGLGGTGELF
>TRBJ1-4|14|many|TRBV7-2
ASSLGGANGGEKLF
>TRBJ1-2|12|few|TRBV4-1
ASSQGRDSEGYT
>TRBJ2-7|15|many|TRBV11-2
ASSLRTGGNSPYEQY
>TRBJ2-7|14|-|TRBV28
ASSQTWTSGSYEQY
>TRBJ2-5|13|-|TRBV7-2
ASSLGGITQETQY
>TRBJ2-2|11|-|TRBV28
ASSLVRTGELF
>TRBJ2-1|12|many|TRBV3-1
ASSQVSGFGEQF
>TRBJ2-7|13|-|TRBV7-9
ASSLGTGGPGQQY
>TRBJ1-6|13|many|TRBV15
ATSRDRGFGSPLH
>TRBJ2-2|13|few|TRBV5-1
ASIDPSGNTGELF